This TCR beta chain was identified in a study of shared clonotypes between healthy human individuals. None of the donors, who were healthy HIV-negative adults, had recently had acute infections or vaccinations. This CDR3 region has 14 residues. Germline V CDR1 and CDR2: SGHDN, FVKESK. Trimming took 6 bases from V and 9 from J, leaving 17 bases between them. Each cell subset's genomic DNA was divided evenly among several immunoSEQ plates. TCRdb's copy holds only in-frame clones and misses some; the assay was immunoSEQ multiplex PCR. Altogether millions of clones are present, more than 80% being singletons, with the ten largest covering 0.39%.

The TCR sequence derives from a man between 18 and 35 years old in good health. Some clones in this sample may be carry-over from other donors' samples. Input material: naive CD4+ T cells from PBMCs. The subset was: CD45RA+ positively selected. This sequence joins TRBV14 and TRBJ2-2; the D is unclear. For the CDR3, the DNA is TGTGCCAGCAGGAGGATGGACGTTTCCCGGGAGCTGTTTTTT. Translation gives CASRRMDVSRELFF.